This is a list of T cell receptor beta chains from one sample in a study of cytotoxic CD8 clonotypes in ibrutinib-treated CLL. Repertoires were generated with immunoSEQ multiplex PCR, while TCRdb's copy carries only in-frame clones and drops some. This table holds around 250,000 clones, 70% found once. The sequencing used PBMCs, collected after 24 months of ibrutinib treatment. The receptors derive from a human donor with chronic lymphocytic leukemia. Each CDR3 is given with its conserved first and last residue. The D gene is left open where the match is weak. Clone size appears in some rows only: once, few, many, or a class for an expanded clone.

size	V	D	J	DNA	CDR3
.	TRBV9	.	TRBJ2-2	TGTGCCAGCAGCGTAGGACTTAGTAACACCGGGGAGCTGTTTTTT	CASSVGLSNTGELFF
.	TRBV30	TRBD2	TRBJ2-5	TGTGCCTGGAGAAGACTAGCGGCCCTGGAGACCCAGTACTTC	CAWRRLAALETQYF
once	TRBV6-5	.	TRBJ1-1	TGTGCCAGTTCCCTGGAAGTAGGGCATGAAGCTTTCTTT	CASSLEVGHEAFF
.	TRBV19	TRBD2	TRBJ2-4	TGTGCCAGTAGGATGACTAGCGGGAGTGGGAACATTCAGTACTTC	CASRMTSGSGNIQYF
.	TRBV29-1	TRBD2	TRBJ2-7	TGCAGCGCCCAGTTTCAACTAGCGGGGAACTACGAGCAGTACTTC	CSAQFQLAGNYEQYF
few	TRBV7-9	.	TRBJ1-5	TGTGCCAGCAGCTTAGGCAGGATAGATCAGCCCCAGCATTTT	CASSLGRIDQPQHF
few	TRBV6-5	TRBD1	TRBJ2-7	TGTGCCAGCAGCCCTTGGACAGGACGGTGGGAGCAGTACTTC	CASSPWTGRWEQYF
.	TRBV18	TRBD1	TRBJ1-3	TGTGCCAGCTCACCTTGGACAGGGGGTATTACTGGAAACACCATATATTTT	CASSPWTGGITGNTIYF
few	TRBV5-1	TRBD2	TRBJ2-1	TGCGCCAGCAGCTTCGGCTCCGGGACTAGCCACAATGAGCAGTTCTTC	CASSFGSGTSHNEQFF
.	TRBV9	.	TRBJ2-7	TGTGCCAGCAGCGTAGGGCTTACGGACTACGAGCAGTACTTC	CASSVGLTDYEQYF
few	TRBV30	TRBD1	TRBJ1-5	TGTGCCTGGAGTGTCGGGACAGGGCCACAGCCCCAGCATTTT	CAWSVGTGPQPQHF
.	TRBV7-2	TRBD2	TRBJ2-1	TGTGCCAGCAGCTCTCGGCTAGCGGGGACCAATGAGCAGTTCTTC	CASSSRLAGTNEQFF
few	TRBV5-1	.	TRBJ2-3	TGCGCCAGCAGCCTGGGGGCCGTCCGCACAGATACGCAGTATTTT	CASSLGAVRTDTQYF
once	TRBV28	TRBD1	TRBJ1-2	TGTGCCAGCAGCTTAATACAGGGGGCCCCCAACTATGGCTACACCTTC	CASSLIQGAPNYGYTF
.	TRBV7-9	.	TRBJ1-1	TGTGCCAGCAGCTTAGCGTGGGGAACGGACACTGAAGCTTTCTTT	CASSLAWGTDTEAFF
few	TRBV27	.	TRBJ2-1	TGTGCCAGCAGAGGGGGGAGCGAACCCTACAATGAGCAGTTCTTC	CASRGGSEPYNEQFF
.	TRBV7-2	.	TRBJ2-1	TGTGCCAGCAGCTTGCCCGCAGGGGTGCGGAATGAGCAGTTCTTC	CASSLPAGVRNEQFF
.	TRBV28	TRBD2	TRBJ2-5	TGTGCCAGCAGTTCCCCGACTAGCGGGAAGATCCAGTACTTC	CASSSPTSGKIQYF
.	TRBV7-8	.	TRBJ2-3	TGTGCCAGCAGCTTCATCACAGATACGCAGTATTTT	CASSFITDTQYF
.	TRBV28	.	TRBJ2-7	TGTGCCACCGATCGGAGGAGGGTAGGAACCTACGAGCAGTACTTC	CATDRRRVGTYEQYF
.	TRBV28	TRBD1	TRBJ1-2	TGTGCCAGCAGTTTAGGGGACAGGGGCCGTATTGGCTACACCTTC	CASSLGDRGRIGYTF
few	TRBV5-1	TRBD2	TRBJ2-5	TGCGCCAGCACCCCGACTAGCGGGAGTTTGGAGACCCAGTACTTC	CASTPTSGSLETQYF
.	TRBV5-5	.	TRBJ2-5	TGTGCCAGCAGCTTGGCGGGTTGGGGGAGGGAGACCCAGTACTTC	CASSLAGWGRETQYF
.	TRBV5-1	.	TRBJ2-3	TGCGCCAGCAGCTTTCCCCTCCCCTCTGACACAGATACGCAGTATTTT	CASSFPLPSDTDTQYF
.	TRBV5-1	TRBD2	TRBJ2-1	TGCGCCAGCAGCTTGGCTAGCGGGACCTACAATGAGCAGTTCTTC	CASSLASGTYNEQFF
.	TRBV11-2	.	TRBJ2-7	TGTGCCAGCAGCCTAGGAGGGGGACCCCCCTACGAGCAGTACTTC	CASSLGGGPPYEQYF
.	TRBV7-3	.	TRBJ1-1	TGTGCCAGCAGTACATACATAGGGACTGAAGCTTTCTTT	CASSTYIGTEAFF
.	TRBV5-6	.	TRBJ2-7	TGTGCCAGCAGCTTGGTTGAGTCTGCCTACGAGCAGTACTTC	CASSLVESAYEQYF
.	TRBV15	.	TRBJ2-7	TGTGCCACCAGCACCGGGAAGGGGACGCGGCAGTACTTC	CATSTGKGTRQYF
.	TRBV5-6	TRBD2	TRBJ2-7	TGTGCCAGCAGCTCGGGACTAACTCTTCCCGAGCAGTACTTC	CASSSGLTLPEQYF
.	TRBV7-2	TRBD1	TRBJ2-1	TGTGCCAGCAGCAAAGGACAGGGATTTCCTCAGTTCTTC	CASSKGQGFPQFF
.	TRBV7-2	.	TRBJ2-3	TGTGCCAGCAGCTTAGCCGGGACGTCAGATACGCAGTATTTT	CASSLAGTSDTQYF
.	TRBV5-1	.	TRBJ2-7	TGCGCCAGCGGATTTAAGGACGGGACCTACGAGCAGTACTTC	CASGFKDGTYEQYF
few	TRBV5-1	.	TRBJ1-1	TGCGCCAGCAGCTCAGGGCTGAACACTGAAGCTTTCTTT	CASSSGLNTEAFF
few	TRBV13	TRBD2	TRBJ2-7	TGTGCCAGCAGCTCGAGGACTAGCGCCTACGAGCAGTACTTC	CASSSRTSAYEQYF
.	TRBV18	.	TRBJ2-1	TGTGCCAGCTCACTGGACAGAGGGACGTACAATGAGCAGTTCTTC	CASSLDRGTYNEQFF
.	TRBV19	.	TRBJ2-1	TGTGCCAGTAGTAACTACAATGAGCAGTTCTTC	CASSNYNEQFF
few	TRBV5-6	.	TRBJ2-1	TGTGCCAGCAGCCACGGACGGAGCTCCTACAATGAGCAGTTCTTC	CASSHGRSSYNEQFF
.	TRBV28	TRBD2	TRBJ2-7	TGTGCCAGCGATCGGACTAGCGGGAGCTACGAGCAGTACTTC	CASDRTSGSYEQYF
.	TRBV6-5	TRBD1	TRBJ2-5	TGTGCCAGCAGTTACTCCGGACAGGGGGCTCGAGAGACCCAGTACTTC	CASSYSGQGARETQYF
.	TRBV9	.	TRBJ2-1	TGTGCCAGCAGCGTAGAGGGGGAGAATGAGCAGTTCTTC	CASSVEGENEQFF
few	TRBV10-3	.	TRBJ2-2	TGTGCCATCAGTGGAGAGGGGCTCACCGGGGAGCTGTTTTTT	CAISGEGLTGELFF
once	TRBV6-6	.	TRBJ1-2	TGTGCCAGCAGGGTTGAGCAGAACTATGGCTACACCTTC	CASRVEQNYGYTF
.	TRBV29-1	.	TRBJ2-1	TGCAGCATACGAGGAGGGTCCTACAATGAGCAGTTCTTC	CSIRGGSYNEQFF
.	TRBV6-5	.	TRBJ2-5	TGTGCCAGCAGTTTAACTAGGAAATTCCCAGAGACCCAGTACTTC	CASSLTRKFPETQYF
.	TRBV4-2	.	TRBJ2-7	TGTGCCAGCAGCCAGATGATACAGGGTTACGAGCAGTACTTC	CASSQMIQGYEQYF
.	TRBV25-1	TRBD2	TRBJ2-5	TGTGCCAGCAGCGCTCGAGCGGGACAAGAGACCCAGTACTTC	CASSARAGQETQYF
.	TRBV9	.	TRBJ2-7	TGTGCCAGCAGCGTAGCCCCCGGAGGTACCTACGAGCAGTACTTC	CASSVAPGGTYEQYF
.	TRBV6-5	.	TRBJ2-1	TGTGCCAGCAGTTACCGTTATAAGGGTTTTAAGAATGAGCAGTTCTTC	CASSYRYKGFKNEQFF
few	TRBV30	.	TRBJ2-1	TGTGCCTGGAGTGTGGGGCCCAATGAGCAGTTCTTC	CAWSVGPNEQFF
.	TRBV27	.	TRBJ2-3	TGTGCCAGCAGTTTAATGGGAACAGATACGCAGTATTTT	CASSLMGTDTQYF
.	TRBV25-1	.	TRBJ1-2	TGTGCCAGCAGTCCAGGTACCTATGGCTACACCTTC	CASSPGTYGYTF
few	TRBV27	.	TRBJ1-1	TGTGCCAGCAGTTTGTTCTCTACAGGGACGGACACTGAAGCTTTCTTT	CASSLFSTGTDTEAFF
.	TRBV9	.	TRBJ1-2	TGTGCCAGCAGCGTAGCTCACGAGGGCCCCTATGGCTACACCTTC	CASSVAHEGPYGYTF
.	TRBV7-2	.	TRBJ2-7	TGTGCCAGCAGCTCGCCGACAGGCGAGCAGTACTTC	CASSSPTGEQYF
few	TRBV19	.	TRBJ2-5	TGTGCCAGTAGTATTCAGGGTTTTGGAGAGACCCAGTACTTC	CASSIQGFGETQYF
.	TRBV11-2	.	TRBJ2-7	TGTGCCAGCAACAACCGAGAGGGGGCCTACGAGCAGTACTTC	CASNNREGAYEQYF
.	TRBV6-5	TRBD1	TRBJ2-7	TGTGCCAGCAGCTGGGACAGGGACTACGAGCAGTACTTC	CASSWDRDYEQYF
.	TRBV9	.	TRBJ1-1	TGTGCCAGCAGCGAAGGCCCGGGGTTTACGGCTTTCTTT	CASSEGPGFTAFF